This entry concerns a single T cell receptor (beta chain). Its specificity is unknown. Other DNA sequences in the same sample also yield this CDR3. The CDR3 length is 15 residues. V was pared by 1 base and J by 4 bases, with 2 bases of the junction left unmatched. Germline CDR1 reads SGHAT; CDR2 reads FQNNGV. Using viral peptide pools, the ViraFEST assay grew out antigen-specific CD4+ T cells prior to sequencing. Isolating CD4+ T cells followed approximately ten days of culture. Infection with SARS-CoV-2 occurred in the person between March and December 2020, and PCR confirmed it. Days 3 and 7 saw half the medium replaced with IL-2 medium. This entry is derived from a study of vaccination effects on CD4 cells after COVID-19. Overall study: Participants were given two doses of BNT162b2 or mRNA-1273 vaccine. A couple of convalescent patients each provided a sample, at 16 days and at one week before vaccination. General study findings and limits: Among infection- and vaccine-induced clones, marked clonal contraction occurred late after vaccination.

The table came from immunoSEQ multiplex PCR; TCRdb's copy has only in-frame clones and leaves some out. The sample records about 45,000 clones, under 80% being singletons. The sample in question was CD4+ T cells from PBMCs cultured with a peptide pool, obtained before COVID-19 vaccination. This TCR was recovered from a human donor who had a prior SARS-CoV-2 infection. The chain is built from TRBV11-2 and TRBJ2-1; 9 bases match TRBD1. The CDR3 sequence: CASSLGTGAYNEQFF. For the CDR3, the DNA is TGTGCCAGCAGCTTAGGGACAGGGGCGTACAATGAGCAGTTCTTC.